This T cell receptor beta chain was captured by sequencing in a study of blood T cell repertoires in COVID-19 (dated by TCRdb to between 2020 and 2021). With respect to the entire study: The collaborator samples originated in the United States, Italy and Spain and spanned the acute and convalescent phases of COVID-19. The sample metadata nearly always contained a de-identified subject ID, COVID-19 status, age in years and sex. The dataset comprised deeply sampled blood TCRbeta repertoires from subjects exposed to, actively infected with, or recovered from COVID-19. Samples came from the ongoing ImmuneRACE study (first 160 participants) plus 1,254 subjects from 6 global collaborators. Where available, HLA class I and class II types were obtained from metadata supplied by the sample provider rather than from assay-based typing. The repertoires were released in a freely available public database intended as a resource for research on the immune response to SARS-CoV-2. The prospective study material was composed of cDNA or gDNA derived from T cells, B-cell-depleted T cells, or PBMCs. Beyond this particular receptor, the publication reports: The amount of clinical and demographic metadata varied by source and participant and was provided uncurated.

In Seattle, one collaborating source enrolled patients while the infection was active and tracked those patients longitudinally over the course of disease. Whole blood was collected in K2EDTA tubes by collaborating institutions according to the institutions' own protocols. For TCRbeta analysis, collaborators shipped samples in one of three forms: frozen whole blood, isolated PBMCs, or DNA extracted from either of those sample types. V loses 0 bases of germline sequence and J loses 2 bases, and the interval between the two ends is 11 bases. The germline V gene specifies SGHTS as CDR1 and YDEGEE as CDR2. From the cysteine through the phenylalanine, the CDR3 covers 15 amino acids. The sequence is cut down to CDR3 DNA, 45 bases in frame from base 1. On this clone itself: Its antigen is not yet known. One base away there is no much larger clone; base qualities are not given.

The immunoSEQ Assay, a bias-controlled multiplex PCR, was used to amplify TCRbeta CDR3 regions from genomic DNA. The study's own analysis went as follows. The number of nucleated cells in each sample was estimated from the amplification of reference gene primers within the assay. Sequence reads were collapsed and filtered to measure the absolute abundance of every unique TCRbeta CDR3 rearrangement. Productive Simpson clonality was computed per sample as the square root of Simpson's diversity index over productive rearrangements. TCRdb re-hosts the immuneACCESS table, in-frame sequences only. Its copies lack some clones; in the studies checked, an unresolved V gene accounts for under half of them, and the cause for the rest is not known. Clone size and the V and J calls come from that table; the DNA yielded D and trimming. For this sample there are 200,000 or so clones; more than 80% appear just once. Roughly an eighth of the sample is held by the ten biggest clonotypes.

The sample was peripheral blood. The rearrangement combines TRBV5-8 with TRBJ1-1, with no D gene named confidently. The sequence came from a woman of 80 years or more with COVID-19, enrolled during active disease. The CDR3 in this case is CASSLVWGDNTEAFF. Read as DNA, the sequence is TGTGCCAGCAGCTTGGTTTGGGGAGACAACACTGAAGCTTTCTTT.